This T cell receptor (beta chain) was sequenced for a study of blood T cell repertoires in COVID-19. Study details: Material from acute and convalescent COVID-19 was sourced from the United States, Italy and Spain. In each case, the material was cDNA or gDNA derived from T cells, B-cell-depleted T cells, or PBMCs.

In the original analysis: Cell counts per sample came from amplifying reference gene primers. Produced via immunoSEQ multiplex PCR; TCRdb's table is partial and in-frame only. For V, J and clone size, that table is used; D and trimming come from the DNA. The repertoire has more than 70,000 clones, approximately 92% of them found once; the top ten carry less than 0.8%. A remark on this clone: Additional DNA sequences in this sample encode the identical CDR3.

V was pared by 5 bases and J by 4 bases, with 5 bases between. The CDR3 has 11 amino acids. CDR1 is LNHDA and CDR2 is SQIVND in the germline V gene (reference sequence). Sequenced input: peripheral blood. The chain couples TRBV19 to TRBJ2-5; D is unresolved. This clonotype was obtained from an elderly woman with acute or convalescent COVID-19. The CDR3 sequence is CASSFRETQYF. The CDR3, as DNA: TGTGCCAGTAGTTTTAGAGAGACCCAGTACTTC.